Presented here are 15 T cell receptor beta chains from one specimen sequenced in a study of T cells in Graves' hyperthyroidism and ophthalmopathy. It was RNA transcripts that yielded the amplified TCR beta CDR3 regions. HTBI primers were the set used in a first-round RT-PCR of the TCR CDR3. TCRdb re-called the multiplex PCR reads through MiXCR, storing one row per CDR3 protein. The data contain around 35,000 distinct CDR3 sequences, around 53% of them singletons. Material: blood. These receptor sequences come from a woman in her forties with Graves' ophthalmopathy.

V gene TRBV6-4 combines with J gene TRBJ2-1; TRBD2 agrees at 7 bases. Per the germline V gene, CDR1 is MRHNA and CDR2 is SNTAGT. This CDR3 is built from 13 residues. DNA of the CDR3: TGTGCTGGCAGTGACTTACTAGCGCGCGAGCAGTTCTTC. It encodes CAGSDLLAREQFF.

With regard to this clonotype: A read error is possible here, since a much larger clone lies one base away. This sequence joins TRBV4-1 and TRBJ2-1, with a possible D match to TRBD2 (6 bases). The CDR3 consists of 18 residues. Germline CDR1 MGHRA, CDR2 YSYEKL. The V and J ends lost 1 base and 6 bases respectively, with 22 bases between them. Here the CDR3 reads CASSQVGGTRRDVNEQFF. The CDR3 nucleotides read TGCGCCAGCAGCCAAGTTGGAGGGACCCGTCGGGACGTCAATGAGCAGTTCTTC.

The V gene is TRBV6-2 or TRBV6-3, the J gene TRBJ1-2, with a tentative D call TRBD1 (5 bases). The germline gives CDR1 MNHEY, CDR2 SVGEGT. Trimming cost V 6 bases and J 3 bases, with 17 bases left between them. This CDR3 has 15 amino acids. The CDR3 nucleotides read TGTGCCAGCAGGCCGCTTCCAGGGACCGACTATGGCTACACCTTC. Protein: CASRPLPGTDYGYTF.

The chain carries TRBV7-3 and TRBJ2-7; tentatively, D is TRBD2 (5 bases). Trimming pared 5 bases from V and 4 bases from J, leaving 15 bases between. CDR1 SGHTA and CDR2 FQGTGA come from the germline V gene. This CDR3 region has 14 residues. The CDR3 coding sequence is TGTGCCAGCAGCGTGGGAGAAAAGAATTACGAGCAGTACTTC. It translates to CASSVGEKNYEQYF.

In the case of this clonotype: Here the CDR3 omits its conserved ending phenylalanine or tryptophan, so a read error is the likely source. This chain links TRBV5-6 with TRBJ2-7, with a possible D match to TRBD2 (6 bases). CDR1 SGHDT and CDR2 YYEEEE come from the germline V gene. With 0 bases removed from V and 5 bases from J, the gap between germline ends came to 12 bases. This CDR3 spans 14 amino acids. The CDR3 sequence is CASSLALARDEQYL. As DNA, the CDR3 is TGTGCCAGCAGCTTGGCACTAGCTCGCGACGAGCAGTACCTC.

This clonotype has a count of ten or more. This sequence joins TRBV12-3 or TRBV12-4 and TRBJ2-1; D is unresolved. With 5 bases removed from V and 6 bases from J, the gap between germline ends came to 5 bases. This CDR3 has 11 residues. The CDR3 here is CASSPFNEQFF. The CDR3 nucleotides are TGTGCCAGCAGTCCCTTCAATGAGCAGTTCTTC.

The chain uses TRBV2 and TRBJ1-2; 7 nucleotides line up with TRBD1. CDR1 is SNHLY, CDR2 FYNNEI, per germline. CDR3 length: 13 amino acids. The V segment lost 6 bases and the J segment 3 bases; nucleotides outside the gene matches: 4. Here the CDR3 DNA reads TGTGCCAGCAGAAACCAGGGGGACTATGGCTACACCTTC. Amino acids: CASRNQGDYGYTF.

The table lists this clonotype with many counts. The J gene is TRBJ1-1, the V gene TRBV7-9; a weak D match, TRBD1 (6 bases). The CDR3 covers 13 residues. Germline V gene data show CDR1 as SEHNR and CDR2 as FQNEAQ (reference sequence). V was clipped by 6 bases and J by 2 bases, with 10 bases between them. The DNA of the CDR3 is TGTGCCAGCAGAGAGACAGGAAACACTGAAGCTTTCTTT. Protein product: CASRETGNTEAFF.

Written as DNA, the CDR3 is TGTGCCAGCAGCTTAGCAGGGAGAGGGATCGGGGAGCTGTTTTTT. Translation: CASSLAGRGIGELFF. The chain employs TRBV7-8 and TRBJ2-2, with D perhaps TRBD2 (5 bases). The germline V and J ends were trimmed by 0 bases and 7 bases, with 12 bases remaining between them. CDR1 SGHVS and CDR2 FQNEAQ come from the germline V gene. The CDR3 runs to 15 residues.

The chain carries TRBV7-9 and TRBJ2-7, with TRBD1 identical over 9 bases. CDR1 and CDR2 from the germline V gene are SEHNR and FQNEAQ (reference sequence). This CDR3 contains 15 residues. J lost 2 bases, V lost 4 bases, and 6 bases had no gene match. CDR3: CASSSTGTGTYEQYF. As DNA, the CDR3 is TGTGCCAGCAGCTCAACCGGGACAGGGACCTACGAGCAGTACTTC.

V is TRBV9 and J is TRBJ2-1, with 12 bases that match TRBD1. CDR3 size: 15 residues. Per the germline V gene, CDR1 is SGDLS and CDR2 is YYNGEE. With V trimmed by 4 bases and J by 9 bases, 8 bases remained unmatched. CDR3 loop: CASSSPGTGGGEQFF. The DNA for the CDR3 is TGTGCCAGCAGCTCACCAGGGACAGGGGGCGGTGAGCAGTTCTTC. Full variable domain (remainder filled in from reference TRBV9 and TRBJ2-1): DSGVTQTPKHLITATGQRVTLRCSPRSGDLSVYWYQQSLDQGLQFLIQYYNGEERAKGNILERFSAQQFPDLHSELNLSSLELGDSALYFCASSSPGTGGGEQFFGPGTRLTVL.

This clonotype showed up many times. The chain links TRBV11-3 to TRBJ1-2, with a weak D call TRBD1 (6 bases). V shed 5 bases and J shed 2 bases, with 12 bases lying between them. This CDR3 is built from 14 residues. The germline V gene has CDR1 SGHNT and CDR2 YENEEA. CDR3 bases: TGTGCCAGCAGCCTTGACGGACAGAACTATGGCTACACCTTC. Translated, it gives CASSLDGQNYGYTF.

This clonotype showed up just a few times. The chain combines TRBV9 with TRBJ2-7, with 7 bases identical to TRBD1. The CDR3 runs 16 residues. V lost 3 bases to trimming and J lost 1 base; unmatched junction nucleotides: 10. The germline V gene encodes CDR1 SGDLS and CDR2 YYNGEE. CDR3 residues: CASSAHRDSPSYEQYF. In DNA form, the CDR3 reads TGTGCCAGCAGCGCTCACCGGGACAGCCCTTCCTACGAGCAGTACTTC.

The V gene is TRBV5-1, the J gene TRBJ2-2; no definite D call. V lost 1 base and J 9 bases, leaving 13 bases between the germline ends. This CDR3 is 14 amino acids long. Germline CDR1 is SGHRS and CDR2 is YFSETQ. The CDR3 coding sequence is TGCGCCAGCAGCTTGTCAGGCAGTGGACGGGAGCTGTTTTTT. Encoded protein: CASSLSGSGRELFF.

This clonotype was seen at least ten times. The chain is built from TRBV6-5 and TRBJ1-3; possible D gene TRBD1, 5 bases. Looked up from germline, CDR1 is MNHEY and CDR2 is SVGAGI. V was cut by 6 bases and J by 4 bases, with 13 bases left in between. This CDR3 has 14 residues. The CDR3 DNA is TGTGCCAGCAGGCTGGGGGAATCGGGAAACACCATATATTTT. Protein product: CASRLGESGNTIYF.